The present entry profiles one T cell receptor beta chain with its context. Its antigen is unknown. Each of the donors was a healthy bone marrow donor. The data originate from a study of cytomegalovirus exposure and HLA in healthy donors. Findings of the study overall: Earlier analysis looked at TCR beta V segments, and most were productive about 90% or about 30% of the time.

There are 13 residues in the CDR3. Trimming left V 3 bases short and J 6 bases short, with 13 bases between. Looked up from germline, CDR1 is SGHDT and CDR2 is YYEEEE. Amplification used 60 Vbeta primers and 13 Jbeta primers. Some clones are missing from TCRdb's copy, which holds only in-frame ones; the method was immunoSEQ multiplex PCR. This sample has tens of thousands of clones, with just under 80% found just once. This chain joins TRBV5-6 and TRBJ2-7; D is perhaps TRBD1 (6 bases). Input material: PBMCs. The origin of this receptor is a woman in her thirties or forties in good health and CMV-seropositive. The CDR3 coding sequence is TGTGCCAGCAGCTCAGGAACAGGGTTCGAGCAGTACTTC. Translation: CASSSGTGFEQYF.